The entry below describes one T cell receptor beta chain. What it binds is not known. Transcripts of RNA were the source for amplifying TCR beta CDR3 regions. Second-round multiplex PCR came after a first-round RT-PCR that employed HTBI primers. MiXCR, applied by TCRdb to the multiplex PCR reads, yields one record per CDR3 protein. The sample includes around 600,000 distinct CDR3 sequences, about 41% of them seen just once. This sample was taken from a study of Graves' ophthalmopathy and Graves' hyperthyroidism. Across the study: Peripheral blood sampling occurred at initial diagnosis, before any treatment.

Moderate-to-severe activity, CAS ≥3, NOSPECS ≥4 and a duration under 3 months were seen in donors with ophthalmopathy. Other autoimmune diseases, uncontrolled infections, pregnancy and lactation each led to patient exclusion. V was pared by 5 bases and J by 5 bases, with 17 bases of the junction left unmatched. This CDR3 has 17 residues. The study's findings and limits: Blood also held most thyroid clonotypes expanded above 0.001 frequency.

The source is an adult man with Graves' ophthalmopathy. Sequences were obtained from peripheral blood. The chain couples TRBV12-3 or TRBV12-4 to TRBJ1-2; 7 positions agree with TRBD1. The CDR3 loop reads CASSETGVPFERYGYTF. CDR3 bases: TGTGCCAGCAGTGAAACAGGGGTTCCCTTCGAGCGATATGGCTACACCTTC.